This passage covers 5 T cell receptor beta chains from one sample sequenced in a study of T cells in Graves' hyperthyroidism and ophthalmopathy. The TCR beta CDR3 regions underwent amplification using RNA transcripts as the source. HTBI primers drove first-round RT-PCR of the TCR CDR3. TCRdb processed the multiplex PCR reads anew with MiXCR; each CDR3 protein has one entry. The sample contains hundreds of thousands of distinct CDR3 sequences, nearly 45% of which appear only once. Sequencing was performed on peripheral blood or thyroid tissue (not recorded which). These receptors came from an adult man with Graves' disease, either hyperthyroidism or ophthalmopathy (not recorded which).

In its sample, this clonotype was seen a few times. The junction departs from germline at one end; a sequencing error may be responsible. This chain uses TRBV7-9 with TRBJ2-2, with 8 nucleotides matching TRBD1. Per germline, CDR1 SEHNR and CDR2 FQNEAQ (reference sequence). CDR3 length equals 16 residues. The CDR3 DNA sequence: TGTGCTAGCAGCCCCCGGGACAGGACGAACACCGGGGAGCTGTTTTTT. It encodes CASSPRDRTNTGELFF.

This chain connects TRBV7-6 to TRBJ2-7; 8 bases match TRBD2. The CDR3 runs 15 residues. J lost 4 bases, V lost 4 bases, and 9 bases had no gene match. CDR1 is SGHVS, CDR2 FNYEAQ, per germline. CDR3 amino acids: CASSSGGDLRYEQYF. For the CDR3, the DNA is TGTGCCAGCAGCTCCGGGGGGGACCTCCGTTACGAGCAGTACTTC.

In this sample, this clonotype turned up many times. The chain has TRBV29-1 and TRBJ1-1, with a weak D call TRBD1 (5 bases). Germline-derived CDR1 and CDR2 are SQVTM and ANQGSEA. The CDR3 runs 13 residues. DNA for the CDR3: TGCAGTGTTAGGGGCGACATGAACACTGAAGCTTTCTTT. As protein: CSVRGDMNTEAFF.

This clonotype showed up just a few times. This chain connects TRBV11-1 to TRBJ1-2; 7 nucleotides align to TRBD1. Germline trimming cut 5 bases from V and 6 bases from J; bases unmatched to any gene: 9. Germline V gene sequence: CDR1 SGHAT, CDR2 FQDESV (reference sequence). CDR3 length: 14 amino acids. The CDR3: CASSPMTGPDGYTF. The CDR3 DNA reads TGTGCCAGCAGCCCTATGACAGGGCCTGATGGCTACACCTTC.

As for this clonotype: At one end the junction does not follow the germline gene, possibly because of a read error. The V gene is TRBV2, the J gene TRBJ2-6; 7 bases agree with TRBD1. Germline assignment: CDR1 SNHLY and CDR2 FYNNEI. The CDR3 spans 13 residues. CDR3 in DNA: TGTGCCAGCAGTGCCGGGGACAGTGGCACTGAAGCTTTC. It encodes CASSAGDSGTEAF.